This T cell receptor (beta chain) was recovered during a study of T cell responses to AZD1222 COVID-19 vaccine. Study in general: Pooling was applied to second doses at about 4 or about 12 weeks.

The repertoire was sequenced with immunoSEQ multiplex PCR; TCRdb's copy has only in-frame clones and lacks some. The sample has over 150,000 clones; about 88% are singletons. Study outcomes and limitations: White British donors predominated, females outnumbered males, and clonal diversity was possibly underestimated. With two AZD1222 doses given, Spike-specific TCR breadth and depth both rose.

Notes on this clone: Its specificity is unknown.

The receptor comes from an adult in good health. The source material was peripheral blood, sampled on day 0 of AZD1222 vaccination.

CDR3 DNA: TGCGCCAGCAGCCAAGGGACAGGCCGGACCCAGTACTTC. Translating it yields CASSQGTGRTQYF. The V and J genes are TRBV4-1 and TRBJ2-5; 7 bases match TRBD1. Trimming cost V 1 base and J 7 bases; bases outside gene matches: 3. The germline gives CDR1 MGHRA, CDR2 YSYEKL. There are 13 residues in the CDR3.